This T cell receptor (beta chain) was found in a study of T cell responses to AZD1222 COVID-19 vaccine. On the study more broadly: Second doses at about 4 or about 12 weeks were pooled. General study results and limits: Repertoires were obtained only post-peak T cell response.

Profiled with immunoSEQ multiplex PCR; TCRdb holds only in-frame clones, not every one. The repertoire has 150,000 or so clones, about 90% of them found once; the top ten carry 1.5% to 2%. V gave up 7 bases and J gave up 1 base, with 10 bases separating them. The germline V gene encodes CDR1 SQVTM and CDR2 ANQGSEA. This CDR3 region has 12 residues. Regarding this clone: Its matching antigen is unknown.

Sequenced here: peripheral blood, sampled on day 0 of AZD1222 vaccination. This rearrangement joins TRBV29-1 to TRBJ1-2, with D perhaps TRBD1 (6 bases). The receptor comes from an adult in good health. The DNA of the CDR3 is TGCAGCGCTGGACAGCGTAACTATGGCTACACCTTC. This encodes CSAGQRNYGYTF. Together with reference TRBV29-1 and TRBJ1-2, the CDR3 gives the full variable domain: SAVISQKPSRDICQRGTSLTIQCQVDSQVTMMFWYRQQPGQSLTLIATANQGSEATYESGFVIDKFPISRPNLTFSTLTVSNMSPEDSSIYLCSAGQRNYGYTFGSGTRLTVV.